The entry below gives a single T cell receptor (beta chain) sequence along with its context. The data originate from a study of CD8 T cells in Susac syndrome. Trimming left V 6 bases short and J 2 bases short, with 11 bases between. The CDR3 sequence is 13 residues long. RNA amounts of about 0.45 to 1 ug underwent reverse transcription with random hexamers. Amplification of TCR beta CDR3 across 54 Vbeta and 13 Jbeta was performed with immunoSEQ multiplex PCR. TCRdb itself ran the immunoSEQ multiplex PCR reads through MiXCR, one entry per CDR3 protein. The table records 50,000 or so distinct CDR3 sequences, about 92% of them present only once. Sequencing of TCR beta was performed on blood CD8+ and CD4+ T cells. CD8+ and CD4+ T cells were negatively isolated; TEMRA cells were FACS-enriched.

This clonotype was sampled from a human donor with multiple sclerosis. Sequencing was carried out using CD8+ T cells from PBMCs. The chain couples TRBV12-3 or TRBV12-4 to TRBJ2-7, with D tentatively TRBD2 (5 bases). The CDR3 is CASSRAGAYEQYF. CDR3 coding DNA: TGTGCCAGCAGCAGAGCCGGGGCCTACGAGCAGTACTTC.